This T cell receptor beta chain emerged from a study of T cells expressing NK-cell markers. Study-wide background: Repertoire data for TCR beta were derived from sorted T cells (CD3+CD56+NKG2C+, CD3+CD56+NKG2C- and CD3+CD56-NKG2C+). Seven sequenced donors out of eight were HCMV-seropositive, one seronegative.

Production of TCR beta cDNA relied on 5'RACE template switching with UMIs. Following a re-call of the 5' RACE reads, TCRdb has one entry per CDR3 protein and lacks DNA. With some 150,000 distinct CDR3 sequences in the sample, the ten largest clones hold 12%. The CDR3 sequence is 16 residues long. Study results and limitations: Dominant NKG2C+ clonotypes accounted for roughly 1.0-8% of CD8+ T cells in a handful of donors.

Worth noting for this clonotype: Its cognate antigen is unknown.

The receptor was isolated from a man between 18 and 29 years old in good health. The sample consisted of blood T cells: a sorted CD56 or NKG2C T cell subset, CD4+ or CD8+ T cells, or bulk PBMC T cells (not recorded which). The chain has TRBV12-3 or TRBV12-4 and TRBJ2-1; with no DNA, the TCRdb D assignment of TRBD1 cannot be verified. The CDR3 sequence is CASSASSSRSSNEQFF.